Shown below are 17 T cell receptor beta chains from a single sample sequenced in a study of blood T cells in healthy people across ages. Then a second PCR, running about 6 to 12 cycles, was carried out with a sample-barcoded 5' primer and a J-beta primer mix. TCRdb re-called the 5' RACE reads through MiXCR, storing one row per CDR3 protein. Among 550,000 to 800,000 distinct CDR3 sequences listed, roughly 20% were seen once. The specimen was blood. The receptor source for this set is a man in his 70s in good health.

This clonotype was observed a few times. The chain uses TRBV20-1 and TRBJ2-7; TRBD2 matches at 11 bases. J lost 7 bases, V lost 2 bases, and 19 bases had no gene match. The CDR3 consists of 18 residues. CDR1 and CDR2 from the germline V gene are DFQATT and SNEGSKA (reference sequence). The CDR3 nucleotides are TGCAGTGCTAGACACAGACAGCCGTATAGCGGGAGGGCTTTTGAGCAGTACTTC. The encoded protein is CSARHRQPYSGRAFEQYF.

This sequence joins TRBV6-5 and TRBJ2-1; possible D gene TRBD2, 7 bases. Trimming pared 5 bases from V and 14 bases from J, leaving 22 bases between. This CDR3 has 14 amino acids. Germline CDR1 and CDR2: MNHEY and SVGAGI. For the CDR3, the DNA is TGTGCCAGCAGTCTAGTTCGGGGGGCAGAAAGGGAGTTCTTC. Protein product: CASSLVRGAEREFF.

The chain employs TRBV24-1 and TRBJ2-2; TRBD1 or TRBD2 may be the D gene (5 bases each). There are 16 residues in the CDR3. V was clipped by 4 bases and J by 5 bases, with 16 bases between them. CDR1 and CDR2 (germline): KGHDR, SFDVKD. CDR3 in amino acids: CATSESGTKETGELFF. For the CDR3, the DNA is TGTGCCACCAGTGAGTCCGGGACGAAGGAAACCGGGGAGCTGTTTTTT.

This clonotype showed up many times. This chain links TRBV3-1 with TRBJ2-2; D perhaps matches TRBD2 (5 bases). CDR1 and CDR2 from the germline V gene are LGHDT and YNNKEL (reference sequence). V lost 4 bases and J lost 4, with 13 bases in between. This CDR3 contains 15 residues. In DNA form, the CDR3 reads TGTGCCAGCAGCCGGCCGAGAGCGGTCACCGGGGAGCTGTTTTTT. Protein: CASSRPRAVTGELFF.

The chain combines TRBV7-2 with TRBJ2-3, with D perhaps matching TRBD1 (5 bases). V lost 1 base and J 4 bases, leaving 12 bases between the germline ends. The CDR3 contains 15 residues. From germline, CDR1 is SGHTA and CDR2 FQGNSA. The CDR3 bases are TGTGCCAGCAGCTTAGAATGGGGCAGCCCAGATACGCAGTATTTT. Its translation is CASSLEWGSPDTQYF.

A few counts support this clonotype. This chain connects TRBV5-1 to TRBJ2-5; TRBD1 matches at 8 bases. The end of the DNA fits TRBJ2-1 better, so the J call may be wrong. Per the germline V gene, CDR1 is SGHRS and CDR2 is YFSETQ. The CDR3 length is 14 residues. This chain's CDR3 is CASSHGQGGNEQFF. CDR3 sequence (DNA): TGCGCCAGCAGCCATGGACAGGGAGGCAATGAGCAGTTCTTC.

In DNA form, the CDR3 reads TGTGCCAGCAGTTCGCGGGGGGAGGTCCAGTACTTC. It translates to CASSSRGEVQYF. The gene calls are TRBV2 and TRBJ2-5; 8 nucleotides align to TRBD2. The CDR3 runs to 12 residues. V lost 5 bases, J lost 10 bases, and 6 bases stayed unmatched. From germline, CDR1 is SNHLY and CDR2 FYNNEI.

This clonotype was seen only a few times. The V gene is TRBV5-1, the J gene TRBJ2-5, with 8 nucleotides matching TRBD1. The CDR3 has 15 residues. Germline CDR1 reads SGHRS; CDR2 reads YFSETQ. V dropped 0 bases and J dropped 5; count of bases not matched to a gene: 6. The CDR3 spells CASSLGQGALETQYF. The CDR3 coding sequence is TGCGCCAGCAGCTTGGGGCAGGGGGCATTGGAGACCCAGTACTTC.

In regard to this clonotype: Germline and junction disagree at one end, which may indicate a read error. The rearrangement uses TRBV3-1 and TRBJ1-2; D might be TRBD1 (5 bases). The CDR3 has 12 residues. The germline CDR1 and CDR2 sequences are LGHDT and YNNKEL (reference sequence). In DNA, the CDR3 is TGTACCAGCAAGCAAAAGGGACGGGGCTACACCTTC. This translates into CTSKQKGRGYTF.

The V call is TRBV5-6, the J call TRBJ2-5, with 8 bases matching TRBD1. V dropped 4 bases and J dropped 4; count of bases not matched to a gene: 18. Germline V gene data show CDR1 as SGHDT and CDR2 as YYEEEE. The CDR3 has 18 residues. The CDR3: CASSTDRGPFVATETQYF. CDR3 sequence (DNA): TGTGCCAGCAGCACCGACAGGGGCCCTTTTGTGGCGACAGAGACCCAGTACTTC.

CDR3 residues: CASSESLGNEQFF. The CDR3, as DNA: TGTGCCAGCAGTGAATCACTAGGGAATGAGCAGTTCTTC. The chain joins TRBV25-1 to TRBJ2-1; perhaps TRBD2 as D (5 bases). Germline V lookup: CDR1 MGHDK, CDR2 SYGVNS. CDR3 length: 13 residues. The ends were cut back, 1 base at V and 7 bases at J, with 8 bases in the middle.

This chain joins TRBV20-1 and TRBJ2-1, with a weak D call TRBD2 (6 bases). CDR3 length equals 12 residues. The ends were cut back, 1 base at V and 15 bases at J, with 16 bases in the middle. Germline values: CDR1 DFQATT, CDR2 SNEGSKA (reference sequence). CDR3: CSARGRTNLGFF. The CDR3 DNA reads TGCAGTGCTAGAGGGAGGACTAACTTGGGGTTCTTC.

This clonotype appeared a single time. This CDR3 reads CATSRPREGSGAFF. The CDR3 DNA sequence: TGTGCCACCAGCAGGCCGAGGGAGGGGTCAGGAGCTTTCTTT. The gene calls are TRBV15 and TRBJ1-1; D perhaps matches TRBD1 (5 bases). The CDR3 is made up of 14 amino acids. CDR1 is LNHNV and CDR2 is YYDKDF in the germline V gene (reference sequence). V lost 3 bases and J 10 bases, leaving 18 bases between the germline ends.

The genes are TRBV6-6 and TRBJ2-1, with D perhaps TRBD2 (5 bases). Germline lookup yields CDR1 MNHNY and CDR2 SVGAGI (reference sequence). The CDR3 length is 13 residues. V lost 10 bases and J lost 1, with 11 bases in between. The DNA for the CDR3 is TGTGCCACCCGAGAGGGTTCCTACAATGAGCAGTTCTTC. This translates into CATREGSYNEQFF.

The rearrangement uses TRBV20-1 and TRBJ2-7, with TRBD2 identical over 10 bases. V lost 0 bases to trimming and J lost 4 bases; unmatched junction nucleotides: 3. This CDR3 spans 14 amino acids. The germline CDR1 and CDR2 sequences are DFQATT and SNEGSKA (reference sequence). The CDR3 DNA follows: TGCAGTGCTAGAGAGCTAGCGGGAGTATACGAGCAGTACTTC. It translates to CSARELAGVYEQYF.

The rearrangement joins TRBV5-1 to TRBJ2-5, with TRBD1 matching 7 bases. The DNA end favors TRBJ2-1, so the J call may be wrong. Germline V CDR1 and CDR2: SGHRS, YFSETQ. This CDR3 spans 14 amino acids. DNA for the CDR3: TGCGCCAGCAGCTTGAATAGGGGGCTGGATGAGCAGTTCTTC. Amino acids: CASSLNRGLDEQFF.

V is TRBV28 and J is TRBJ2-3; D possibly corresponds to TRBD2 (7 bases). The CDR3 is 17 amino acids. Trimming left V 5 bases short and J 5 bases short, with 23 bases between. The germline V gene encodes CDR1 MDHEN and CDR2 SYDVKM. CDR3 residues: CASSNRGGGPWVDTQYF. CDR3 sequence (DNA): TGTGCCAGCAGTAATAGGGGGGGAGGGCCTTGGGTAGATACGCAGTATTTT.